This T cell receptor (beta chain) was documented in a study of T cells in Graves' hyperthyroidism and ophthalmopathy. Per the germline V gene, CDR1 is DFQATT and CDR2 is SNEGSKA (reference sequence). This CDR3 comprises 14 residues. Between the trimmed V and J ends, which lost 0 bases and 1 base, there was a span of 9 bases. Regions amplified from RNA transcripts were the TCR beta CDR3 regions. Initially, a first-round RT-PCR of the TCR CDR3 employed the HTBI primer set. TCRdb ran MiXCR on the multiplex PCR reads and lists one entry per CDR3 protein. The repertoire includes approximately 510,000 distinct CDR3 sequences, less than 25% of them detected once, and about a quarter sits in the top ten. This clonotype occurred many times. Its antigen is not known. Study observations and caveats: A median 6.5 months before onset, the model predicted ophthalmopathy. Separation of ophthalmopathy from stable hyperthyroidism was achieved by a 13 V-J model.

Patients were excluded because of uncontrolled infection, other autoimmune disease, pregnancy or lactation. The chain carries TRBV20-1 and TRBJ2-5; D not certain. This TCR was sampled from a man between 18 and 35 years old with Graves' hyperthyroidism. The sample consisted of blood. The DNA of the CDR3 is TGCAGTGCTAGAGACGGGTCACCCCAAGAGACCCAGTACTTC. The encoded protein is CSARDGSPQETQYF.